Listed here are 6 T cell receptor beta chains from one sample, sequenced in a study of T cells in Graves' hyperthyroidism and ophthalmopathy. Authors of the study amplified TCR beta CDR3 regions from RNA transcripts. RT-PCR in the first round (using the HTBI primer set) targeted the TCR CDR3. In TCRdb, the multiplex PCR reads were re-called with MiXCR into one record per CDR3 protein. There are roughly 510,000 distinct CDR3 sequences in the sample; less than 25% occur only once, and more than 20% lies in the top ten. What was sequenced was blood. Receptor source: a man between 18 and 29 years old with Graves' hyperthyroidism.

The CDR3: CASNPGTSGRDEQYF. CDR3 bases: TGCGCCAGCAATCCAGGGACTAGCGGGAGGGACGAGCAGTACTTC. J is TRBJ2-7 and V is TRBV10-2; 16 bases are shared with TRBD2. The CDR3 covers 15 residues. Per the germline V gene, CDR1 is WSHSY and CDR2 is SAAADI. Losses at the gene ends were 7 bases for V and 5 bases for J; bases not matched to a gene: 5.

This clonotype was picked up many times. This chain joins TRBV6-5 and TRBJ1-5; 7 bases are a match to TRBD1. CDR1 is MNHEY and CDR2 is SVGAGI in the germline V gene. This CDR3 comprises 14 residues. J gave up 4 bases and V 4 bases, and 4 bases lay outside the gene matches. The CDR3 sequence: CASSWEQGNQPQHF. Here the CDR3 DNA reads TGTGCCAGCAGTTGGGAACAGGGGAATCAGCCCCAGCATTTT.

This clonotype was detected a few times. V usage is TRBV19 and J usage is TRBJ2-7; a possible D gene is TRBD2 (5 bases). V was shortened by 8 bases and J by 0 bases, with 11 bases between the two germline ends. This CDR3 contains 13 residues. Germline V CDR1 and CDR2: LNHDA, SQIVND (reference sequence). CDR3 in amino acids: CASAWGDSYEQYF. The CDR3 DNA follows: TGTGCCAGTGCCTGGGGAGACTCCTACGAGCAGTACTTC.

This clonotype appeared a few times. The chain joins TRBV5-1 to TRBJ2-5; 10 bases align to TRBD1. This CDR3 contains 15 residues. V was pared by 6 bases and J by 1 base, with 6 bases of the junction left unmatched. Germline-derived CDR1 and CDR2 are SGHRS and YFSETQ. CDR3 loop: CASNMGQGTQETQYF. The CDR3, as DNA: TGCGCCAGCAATATGGGACAGGGGACCCAAGAGACCCAGTACTTC.

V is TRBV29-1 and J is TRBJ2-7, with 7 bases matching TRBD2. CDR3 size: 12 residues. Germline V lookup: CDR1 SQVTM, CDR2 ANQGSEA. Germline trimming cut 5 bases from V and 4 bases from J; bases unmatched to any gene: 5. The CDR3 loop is CSVHEGGYEQYF. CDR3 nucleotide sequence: TGCAGCGTTCACGAGGGAGGGTACGAGCAGTACTTC.

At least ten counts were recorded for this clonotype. CDR3 residues: CASSLKWGNQPQHF. In nucleotides, the CDR3 is TGTGCCAGCAGTTTAAAATGGGGCAATCAGCCCCAGCATTTT. This rearrangement joins TRBV12-3 or TRBV12-4 to TRBJ1-5; D is unclear. V was clipped by 2 bases and J by 2 bases, with 7 bases between them. The CDR3 consists of 14 residues.